The clone carrying this TCR beta chain has only one observation. The germline V gene encodes CDR1 SGHRS and CDR2 YFSETQ. CDR3 length equals 14 residues. The germline V and J ends were trimmed by 6 bases and 6 bases, with 17 bases remaining between them. Method: immunoSEQ multiplex PCR; TCRdb's copy keeps in-frame clones and lacks some. The data hold fewer than 35,000 clones, with 75% to 85% observed a single time. This specimen comes from a study of blood T cell repertoires in COVID-19. Overall study: PBMCs, B-cell-depleted T cells, or T cells provided the cDNA or gDNA that made up the material.

Sequences were obtained from peripheral blood. The chain has TRBV5-1 and TRBJ2-3; TRBD1 might be the D (6 bases). This clonotype was obtained from a man in his sixties with active COVID-19. In nucleotides, the CDR3 is TGCGCCAGCAAGGCTGGGGGCGCACGGGATACGCAGTATTTT. It is translated as CASKAGGARDTQYF.